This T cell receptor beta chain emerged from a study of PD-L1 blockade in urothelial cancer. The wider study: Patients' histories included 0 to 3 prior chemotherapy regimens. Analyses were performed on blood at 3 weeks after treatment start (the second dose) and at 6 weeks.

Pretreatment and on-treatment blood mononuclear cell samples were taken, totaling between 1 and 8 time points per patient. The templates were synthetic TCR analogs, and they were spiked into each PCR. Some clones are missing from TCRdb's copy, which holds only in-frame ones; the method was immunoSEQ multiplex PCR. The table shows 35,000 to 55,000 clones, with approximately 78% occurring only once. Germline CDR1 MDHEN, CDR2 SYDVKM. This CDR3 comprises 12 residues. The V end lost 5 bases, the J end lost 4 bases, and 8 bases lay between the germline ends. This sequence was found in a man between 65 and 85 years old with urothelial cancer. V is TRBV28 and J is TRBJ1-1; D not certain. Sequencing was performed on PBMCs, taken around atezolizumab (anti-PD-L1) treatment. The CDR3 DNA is TGTGCCAGCAGTCGAGGGTTCACTGAAGCTTTCTTT. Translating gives CASSRGFTEAFF.